This T cell receptor beta chain was found in a study of shared clonotypes between healthy human individuals. Regarding the study as a whole: Larger estimated richness was generally recorded for naive subsets relative to memory subsets. A few donors showed sharing of 4.5% to 6% of naive CD4 clonotypes.

Study donors comprised healthy, HIV-negative adults devoid of recent acute infection or vaccination. Comments on this clone: Its antigen is not known.

Original data processing: Quality scores were absent from the junction-only immunoSEQ sequences, so filtering differed. Assay: immunoSEQ multiplex PCR; the TCRdb copy retains only in-frame clones and omits some. V and J calls and clone size come straight from that table; D and trimming were deduced from the DNA. The sample yields more than 850,000 clones, around 82% seen once. The germline V gene has CDR1 SGHNT and CDR2 YENEEA. The V end was cut by 5 bases, the J end by 4 bases, with 15 bases between. The CDR3 consists of 15 residues. The chain recombines TRBV11-3 with TRBJ2-1, with D possibly called TRBD1 or TRBD2 (7 bases each). Sample: memory CD4+ T cells from PBMCs. Specified subset: CD45RA-negative fraction. This receptor was obtained from a man in his late teens or twenties in good health. Some clones in this sample may be carry-over from other donors' samples. CDR3 sequence (DNA): TGTGCCAGCAGCCAAGGCAGGGGGGGGTACAATGAGCAGTTCTTC. Encoded protein: CASSQGRGGYNEQFF.